This T cell receptor beta chain was profiled in a study of T cell clonotyping in hematopoietic cell transplantation. Findings and limits, study-wide: Broader posttransplant TCR repertoire diversity was predicted by graft donor and pretransplant recipient Inverse Simpson Index values. Cells were unsorted, so CD4 and CD8 contributions were not separated. Few recipient clonotypes overlapped donors; over 97% were de novo at given depth.

This clone has a single count. The antigen is unknown. Measured with immunoSEQ multiplex PCR; TCRdb has only the in-frame clones, and not every one. The sample holds roughly 34,000 clones, 95% seen once. CDR1 is GTSNPN and CDR2 is SVGIG in the germline V gene (reference sequence). This CDR3 contains 15 residues. V was cut by 1 base and J by 0 bases, with 9 bases left in between. Time point meaning: recipient sample about 28 days before transplant, after cytoreduction. This receptor was obtained from a man in his forties with chronic myeloid leukemia. Some clones in this sample may be carry-over from other donors' samples. This chain links TRBV30 with TRBJ1-4; D unresolved. The starting material was peripheral blood mononuclear cells, obtained before stem cell transplant. The CDR3 DNA reads as TGTGCCTGGAGTGGTCAAAGGCCAACTAATGAAAAACTGTTTTTT. Its protein product is CAWSGQRPTNEKLFF.